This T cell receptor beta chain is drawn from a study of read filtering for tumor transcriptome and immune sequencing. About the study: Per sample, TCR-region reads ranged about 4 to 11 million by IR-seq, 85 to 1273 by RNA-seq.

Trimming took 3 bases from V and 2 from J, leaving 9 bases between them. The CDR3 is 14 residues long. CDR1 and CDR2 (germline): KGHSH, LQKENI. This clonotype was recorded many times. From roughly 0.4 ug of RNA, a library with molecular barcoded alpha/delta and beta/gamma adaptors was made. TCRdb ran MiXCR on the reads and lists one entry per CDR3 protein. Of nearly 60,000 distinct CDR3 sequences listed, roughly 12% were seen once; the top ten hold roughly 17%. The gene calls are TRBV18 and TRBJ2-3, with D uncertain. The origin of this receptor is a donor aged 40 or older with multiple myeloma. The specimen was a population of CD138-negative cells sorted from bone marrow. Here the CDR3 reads CASSPPRPTDTQYF. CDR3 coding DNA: TGTGCCAGCTCACCTCCTCGCCCCACAGATACGCAGTATTTT.